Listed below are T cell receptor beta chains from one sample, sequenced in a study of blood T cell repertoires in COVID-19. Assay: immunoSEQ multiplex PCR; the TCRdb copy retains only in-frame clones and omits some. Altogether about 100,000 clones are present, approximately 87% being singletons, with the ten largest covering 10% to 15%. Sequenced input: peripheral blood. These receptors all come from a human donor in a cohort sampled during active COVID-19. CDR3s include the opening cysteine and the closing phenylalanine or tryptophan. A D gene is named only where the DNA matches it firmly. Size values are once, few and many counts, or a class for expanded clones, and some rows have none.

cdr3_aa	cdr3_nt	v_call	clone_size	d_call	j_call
CAIRGDRAYGYTF	TGTGCCATCAGGGGAGACAGGGCGTATGGCTACACCTTC	TRBV10-3	NA	TRBD1	TRBJ1-2
CASSVEASGRGEQYF	TGTGCCAGCAGCGTAGAGGCTAGCGGGAGAGGCGAGCAGTACTTC	TRBV9	NA	TRBD2	TRBJ2-7
CASSWAQTRQYF	TGTGCCAGCAGCTGGGCCCAGACTAGGCAGTACTTC	TRBV5-6	NA	NA	TRBJ2-7
CASSPYRGNYGYTF	TGTGCCAGCAGTCCCTACAGGGGTAACTATGGCTACACCTTC	TRBV7-9	medium-sized	TRBD1	TRBJ1-2
CASSVGQVLGSDSPLHF	TGTGCCAGTAGTGTAGGACAGGTCCTGGGTTCGGATTCACCCCTCCACTTT	TRBV19	NA	TRBD1	TRBJ1-6
CASRLAGGHETQYF	TGTGCCAGCAGACTAGCGGGGGGGCATGAGACCCAGTACTTC	TRBV7-9	NA	TRBD2	TRBJ2-5
CASSLAGGLSYNEQFF	TGCGCCAGCAGCCTAGCGGGGGGTCTCTCCTACAATGAGCAGTTCTTC	TRBV5-1	NA	TRBD2	TRBJ2-1
CASSYGGKQFF	TGTGCCAGCAGTTACGGGGGGAAACAGTTCTTC	TRBV6-2/TRBV6-3	NA	NA	TRBJ2-1
CASGPGSNTGELFF	TGTGCTAGTGGTCCCGGGAGTAACACCGGGGAGCTGTTTTTT	TRBV12-5	NA	NA	TRBJ2-2
CASSPDRGSSYEQYF	TGTGCCAGCAGTCCGGACAGGGGGTCTTCCTACGAGCAGTACTTC	TRBV7-2	NA	TRBD1	TRBJ2-7
CASSVAYREGEKLFF	TGTGCCAGCAGCGTAGCTTACAGGGAGGGCGAAAAACTGTTTTTT	TRBV9	NA	NA	TRBJ1-4
CASSLDKDRSYLGAFF	TGCGCCAGCAGCTTGGATAAGGACAGGAGCTACCTTGGGGCTTTCTTT	TRBV5-1	once	TRBD1	TRBJ1-1
CASRGQGDTEAFF	TGTGCCAGCAGGGGACAGGGAGACACTGAAGCTTTCTTT	TRBV6-4	NA	TRBD1	TRBJ1-1
CASTKLWGSNYGYTF	TGTGCCAGCACCAAGCTGTGGGGCTCAAACTATGGCTACACCTTC	TRBV6-5	NA	NA	TRBJ1-2
CASSQVGQINYGYTF	TGCGCCAGCAGCCAAGTGGGACAGATTAACTATGGCTACACCTTC	TRBV4-1	few	TRBD1	TRBJ1-2
CASNHRGPEEKLFF	TGTGCCAGCAACCACAGGGGGCCGGAGGAAAAACTGTTTTTT	TRBV7-8	NA	TRBD1	TRBJ1-4
CASRQGNGNEQFF	TGTGCCAGCCGGCAGGGGAATGGCAATGAGCAGTTCTTC	TRBV3-1/TRBV3-2	NA	NA	TRBJ2-1
CASGGVGAGNQPQHF	TGTGCTAGTGGTGGGGTGGGGGCGGGCAATCAGCCCCAGCATTTT	TRBV12-5	NA	NA	TRBJ1-5
CASSFRTGADEQFF	TGTGCCAGCAGTTTTCGGACAGGGGCTGATGAGCAGTTCTTC	TRBV6-2/TRBV6-3	NA	TRBD1	TRBJ2-1
CASSDSSPEAFF	TGTGCCAGCAGTGACAGTTCTCCTGAAGCTTTCTTT	TRBV2	NA	NA	TRBJ1-1
CASSDIRKRLIDNEQFF	TGTGCCAGCAGTGACATCAGGAAACGGCTAATAGACAATGAGCAGTTCTTC	TRBV6-1	NA	NA	TRBJ2-1
CASSLISGGYEQYF	TGCGCCAGCAGCTTGATTAGCGGGGGCTACGAGCAGTACTTC	TRBV5-1	few	TRBD2	TRBJ2-7
CASSDLGTLDNEQFF	TGCGCCAGCAGCGATTTAGGGACACTCGACAATGAGCAGTTCTTC	TRBV10-1	NA	NA	TRBJ2-1
CASSMKGGVAGYTF	TGTGCCAGTAGTATGAAAGGCGGTGTGGCTGGCTACACCTTC	TRBV19	NA	NA	TRBJ1-2
CASSPNPGQGKTQYF	TGTGCCAGCTCACCAAACCCGGGACAGGGGAAGACGCAGTATTTT	TRBV18	NA	TRBD1	TRBJ2-3
CASSQETLQGFTGELFF	TGTGCCAGCAGCCAAGAAACTTTACAGGGATTCACCGGGGAGCTGTTTTTT	TRBV7-7	NA	NA	TRBJ2-2
CASSLGGTGNTEAFF	TGTGCCAGCAGTCTAGGCGGGACAGGGAACACTGAAGCTTTCTTT	TRBV6-5	NA	TRBD1	TRBJ1-1
CASSPPTGQGNEKLFF	TGTGCCAGCTCACCACCAACCGGACAGGGGAATGAAAAACTGTTTTTT	TRBV18	NA	TRBD1	TRBJ1-4
CASSLGTAYGYTF	TGTGCCAGCAGCCTCGGGACAGCCTATGGCTACACCTTC	TRBV3-1/TRBV3-2	NA	TRBD1	TRBJ1-2
CASSFGGTVTYEQYF	TGTGCCAGCAGTTTTGGCGGGACAGTAACCTACGAGCAGTACTTC	TRBV11-2	once	NA	TRBJ2-7
CASSQRNEQFF	TGTGCCAGCAGCCAACGGAATGAGCAGTTCTTC	TRBV3-1/TRBV3-2	NA	NA	TRBJ2-1
CASSTRQGRFGYTF	TGTGCCAGCAGTACCAGACAGGGGCGATTTGGCTACACCTTC	TRBV6-5	NA	TRBD1	TRBJ1-2